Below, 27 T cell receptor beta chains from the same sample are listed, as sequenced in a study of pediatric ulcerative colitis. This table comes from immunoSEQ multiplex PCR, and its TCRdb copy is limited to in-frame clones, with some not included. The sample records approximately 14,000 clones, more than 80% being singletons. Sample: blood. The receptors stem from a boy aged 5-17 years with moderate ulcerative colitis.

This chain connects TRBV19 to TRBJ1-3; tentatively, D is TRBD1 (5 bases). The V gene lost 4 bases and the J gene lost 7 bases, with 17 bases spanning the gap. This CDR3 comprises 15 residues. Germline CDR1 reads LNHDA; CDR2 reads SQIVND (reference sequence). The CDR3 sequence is CASSTRREVFNTIYF. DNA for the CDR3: TGTGCCAGTAGTACCCGCAGGGAAGTATTCAACACCATATATTTT.

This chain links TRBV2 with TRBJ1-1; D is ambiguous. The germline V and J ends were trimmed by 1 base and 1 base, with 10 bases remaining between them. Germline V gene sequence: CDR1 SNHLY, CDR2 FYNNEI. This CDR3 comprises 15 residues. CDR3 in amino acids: CASSEGRAQNTEAFF. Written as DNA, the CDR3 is TGTGCCAGCAGTGAAGGGAGGGCCCAGAACACTGAAGCTTTCTTT.

As DNA, the CDR3 is TGCGCCAGCAGCAAGATAACAGGAAACTATGGCTACACCTTC. Protein product: CASSKITGNYGYTF. This chain joins TRBV5-1 and TRBJ1-2; perhaps TRBD1 as D (5 bases). In germline, CDR1 is SGHRS, CDR2 YFSETQ. V lost 4 bases to trimming and J lost 2 bases, with 12 bases between them. This CDR3 has 14 residues.

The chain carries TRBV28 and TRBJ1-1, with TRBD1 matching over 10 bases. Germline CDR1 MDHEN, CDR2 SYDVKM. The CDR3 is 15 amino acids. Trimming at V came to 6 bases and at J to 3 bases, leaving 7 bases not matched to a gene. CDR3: CASSHGQGDYTEAFF. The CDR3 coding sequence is TGTGCCAGCAGCCACGGACAGGGGGATTACACTGAAGCTTTCTTT.

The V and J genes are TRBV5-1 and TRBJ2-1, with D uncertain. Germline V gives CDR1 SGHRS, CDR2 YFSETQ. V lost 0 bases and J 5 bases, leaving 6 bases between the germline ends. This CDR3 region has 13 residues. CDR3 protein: CASSLGSDNEQFF. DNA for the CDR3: TGCGCCAGCAGCTTGGGTTCCGACAATGAGCAGTTCTTC.

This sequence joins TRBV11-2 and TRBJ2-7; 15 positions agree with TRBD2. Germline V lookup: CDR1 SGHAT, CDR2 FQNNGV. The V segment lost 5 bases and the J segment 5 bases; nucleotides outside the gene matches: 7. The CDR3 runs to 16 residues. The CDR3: CASSPGLAGGSHEQYF. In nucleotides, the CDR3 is TGTGCCAGCAGCCCGGGACTAGCGGGGGGAAGCCACGAGCAGTACTTC.

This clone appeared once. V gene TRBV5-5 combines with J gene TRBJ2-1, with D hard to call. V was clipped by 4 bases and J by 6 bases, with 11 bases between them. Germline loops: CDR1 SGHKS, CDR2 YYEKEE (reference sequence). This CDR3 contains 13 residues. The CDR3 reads CASSPDGRNEQFF. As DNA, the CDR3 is TGTGCCAGCAGCCCGGACGGTCGCAATGAGCAGTTCTTC.

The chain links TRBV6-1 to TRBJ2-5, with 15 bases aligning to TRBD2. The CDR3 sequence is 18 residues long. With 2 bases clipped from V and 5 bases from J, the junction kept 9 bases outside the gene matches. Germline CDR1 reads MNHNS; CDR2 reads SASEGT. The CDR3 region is CASSEKGLAGGPVETQYF. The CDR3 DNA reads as TGTGCCAGCAGTGAAAAAGGACTAGCGGGAGGGCCGGTGGAGACCCAGTACTTC.

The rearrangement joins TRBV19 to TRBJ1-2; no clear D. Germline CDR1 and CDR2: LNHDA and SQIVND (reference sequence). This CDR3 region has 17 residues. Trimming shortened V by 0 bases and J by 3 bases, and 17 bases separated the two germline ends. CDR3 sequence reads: CASSIDEGGFRDYGYTF. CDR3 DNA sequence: TGTGCCAGTAGTATAGACGAGGGAGGGTTTCGGGACTATGGCTACACCTTC.

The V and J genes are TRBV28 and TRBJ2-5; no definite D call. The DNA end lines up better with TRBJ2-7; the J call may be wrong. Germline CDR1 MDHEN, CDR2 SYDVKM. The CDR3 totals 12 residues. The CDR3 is CATSRLLYEQYF. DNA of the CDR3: TGTGCCACCTCCAGGCTTCTCTACGAGCAGTACTTC.

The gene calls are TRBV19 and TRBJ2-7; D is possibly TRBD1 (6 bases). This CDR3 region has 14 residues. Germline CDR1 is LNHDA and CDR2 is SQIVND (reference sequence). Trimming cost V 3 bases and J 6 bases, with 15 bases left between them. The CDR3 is CASSIHRENCEQYF. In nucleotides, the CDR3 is TGTGCCAGTAGTATCCACAGGGAGAACTGCGAGCAGTACTTC. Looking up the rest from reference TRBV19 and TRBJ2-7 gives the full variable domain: DGGITQSPKYLFRKEGQNVTLSCEQNLNHDAMYWYRQDPGQGLRLIYYSQIVNDFQKGDIAEGYSVSREKKESFPLTVTSAQKNPTAFYLCASSIHRENCEQYFGPGTRLTVT.

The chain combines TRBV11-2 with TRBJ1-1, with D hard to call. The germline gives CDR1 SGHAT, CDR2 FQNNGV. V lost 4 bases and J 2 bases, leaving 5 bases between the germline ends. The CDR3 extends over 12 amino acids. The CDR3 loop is CASSSQNTEAFF. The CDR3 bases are TGTGCCAGCAGCTCTCAAAACACTGAAGCTTTCTTT.

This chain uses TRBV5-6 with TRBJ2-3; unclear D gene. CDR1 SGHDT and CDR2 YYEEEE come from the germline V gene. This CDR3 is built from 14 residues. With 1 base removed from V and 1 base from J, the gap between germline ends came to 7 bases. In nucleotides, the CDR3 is TGTGCCAGCAGCTTGAACGGCGGCACAGATACGCAGTATTTT. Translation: CASSLNGGTDTQYF. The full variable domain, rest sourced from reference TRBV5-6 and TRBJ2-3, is DAGVTQSPTHLIKTRGQQVTLRCSPKSGHDTVSWYQQALGQGPQFIFQYYEEEERQRGNFPDRFSGHQFPNYSSELNVNALLLGDSALYLCASSLNGGTDTQYFGPGTRLTVL.

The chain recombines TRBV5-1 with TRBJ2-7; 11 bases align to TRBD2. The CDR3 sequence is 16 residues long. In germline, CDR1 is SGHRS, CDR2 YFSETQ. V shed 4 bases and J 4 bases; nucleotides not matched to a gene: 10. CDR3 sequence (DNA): TGCGCCAGCAGCAGACGAACTAGCGGGAGTCCGTACGAGCAGTACTTC. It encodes CASSRRTSGSPYEQYF.

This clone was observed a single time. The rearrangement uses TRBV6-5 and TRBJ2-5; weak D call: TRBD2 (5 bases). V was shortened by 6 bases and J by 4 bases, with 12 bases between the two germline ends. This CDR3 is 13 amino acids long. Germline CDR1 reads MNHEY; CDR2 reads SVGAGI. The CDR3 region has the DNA TGTGCCAGCAGACCAGAGGGCCCAGAGACCCAGTACTTC. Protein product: CASRPEGPETQYF.

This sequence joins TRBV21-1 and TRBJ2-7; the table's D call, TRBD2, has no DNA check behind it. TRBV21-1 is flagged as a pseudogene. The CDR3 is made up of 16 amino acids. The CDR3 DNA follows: TGTGCCAGCATTGTCGGAGGGGATCAGATCTCCTACGAGCAGTACTTC. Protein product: CASIVGGDQISYEQYF.

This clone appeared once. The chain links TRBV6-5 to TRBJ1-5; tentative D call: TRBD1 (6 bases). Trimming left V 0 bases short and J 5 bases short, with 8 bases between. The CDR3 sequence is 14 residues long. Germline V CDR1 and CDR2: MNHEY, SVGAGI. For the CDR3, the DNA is TGTGCCAGCAGTTACTCGGACAGAGATCAGCCCCAGCATTTT. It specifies CASSYSDRDQPQHF.

CDR3 amino acids: CASSYRGRFPEAFF. Here the CDR3 DNA reads TGTGCCAGCAGTTACAGGGGGCGTTTTCCCGAAGCTTTCTTT. The chain is built from TRBV11-2 and TRBJ1-1, with 9 bases that match TRBD1. The CDR3 is 14 residues long. Germline V gene lookup returns CDR1 SGHAT and CDR2 FQNNGV. Trimming took 6 bases from V and 8 from J; bases not matched to a gene: 10. Full variable domain (remainder filled in from reference TRBV11-2 and TRBJ1-1): EAGVAQSPRYKIIEKRQSVAFWCNPISGHATLYWYQQILGQGPKLLIQFQNNGVVDDSQLPKDRFSAERLKGVDSTLKIQPAKLEDSAVYLCASSYRGRFPEAFFGQGTRLTVV.

CDR3 bases: TGTGCCAGCAGCCCCATTGAGGGTACGCAGTATTTT. Amino acids: CASSPIEGTQYF. The V and J genes are TRBV4-2 and TRBJ2-3; maybe TRBD2 (5 bases). CDR1 LGHNA and CDR2 YNFKEQ come from the germline V gene. Trimming shortened V by 4 bases and J by 8 bases, and 10 bases separated the two germline ends. The length of the CDR3 is 12 residues.

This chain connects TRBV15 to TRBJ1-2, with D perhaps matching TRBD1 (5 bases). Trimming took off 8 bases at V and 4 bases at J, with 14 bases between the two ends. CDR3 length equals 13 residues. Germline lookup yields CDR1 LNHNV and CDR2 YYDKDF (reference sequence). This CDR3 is CATASAGSYGYTF. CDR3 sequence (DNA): TGTGCCACCGCCTCGGCAGGGAGCTATGGCTACACCTTC.

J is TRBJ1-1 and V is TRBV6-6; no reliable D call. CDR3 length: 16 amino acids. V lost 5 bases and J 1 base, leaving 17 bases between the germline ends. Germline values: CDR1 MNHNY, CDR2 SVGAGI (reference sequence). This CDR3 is CASSGRVVIKNTEAFF. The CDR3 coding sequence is TGTGCCAGCAGTGGGCGAGTAGTGATAAAGAACACTGAAGCTTTCTTT.

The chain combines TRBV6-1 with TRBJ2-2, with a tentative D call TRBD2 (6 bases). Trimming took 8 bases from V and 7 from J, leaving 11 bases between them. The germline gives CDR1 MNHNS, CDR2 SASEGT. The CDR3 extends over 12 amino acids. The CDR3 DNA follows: TGTGCCAGCTTATGGGACTTCGGGGAGCTGTTTTTT. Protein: CASLWDFGELFF.

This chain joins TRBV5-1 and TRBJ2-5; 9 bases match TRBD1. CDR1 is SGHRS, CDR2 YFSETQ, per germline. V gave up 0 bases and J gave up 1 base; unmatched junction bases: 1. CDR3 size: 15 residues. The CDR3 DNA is TGCGCCAGCAGCTTGGTGGACAGGGGCCAAGAGACCCAGTACTTC. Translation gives CASSLVDRGQETQYF.

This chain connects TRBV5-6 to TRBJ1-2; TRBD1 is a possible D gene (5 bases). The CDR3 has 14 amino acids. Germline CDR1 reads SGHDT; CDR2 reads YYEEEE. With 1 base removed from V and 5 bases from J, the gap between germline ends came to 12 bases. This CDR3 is CASSLRGQRYGYTF. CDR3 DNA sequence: TGTGCCAGCAGCTTGCGCGGACAAAGGTATGGCTACACCTTC.

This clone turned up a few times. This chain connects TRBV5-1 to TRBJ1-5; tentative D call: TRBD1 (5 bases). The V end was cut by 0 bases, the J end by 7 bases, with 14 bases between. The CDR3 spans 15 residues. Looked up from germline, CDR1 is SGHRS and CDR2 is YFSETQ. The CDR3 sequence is CASSLASGGGQPQHF. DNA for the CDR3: TGCGCCAGCAGCTTGGCCAGTGGGGGTGGCCAGCCCCAGCATTTT.

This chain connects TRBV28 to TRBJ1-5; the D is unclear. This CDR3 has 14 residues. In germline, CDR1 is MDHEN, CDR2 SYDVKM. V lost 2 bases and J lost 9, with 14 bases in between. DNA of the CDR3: TGTGCCAGCAGTTTACGTTCTGGGTTAACGCCCCAGCATTTT. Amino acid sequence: CASSLRSGLTPQHF.

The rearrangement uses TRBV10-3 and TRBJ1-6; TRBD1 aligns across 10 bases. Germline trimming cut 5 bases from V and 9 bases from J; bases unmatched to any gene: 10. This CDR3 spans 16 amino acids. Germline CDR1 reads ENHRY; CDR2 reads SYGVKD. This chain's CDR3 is CAISKDGTGVVSPLHF. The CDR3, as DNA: TGTGCCATCAGTAAGGACGGGACAGGGGTTGTTTCACCCCTCCACTTT.